This TCR beta chain was captured in a study of vaccination effects on CD4 cells after COVID-19. In the study overall: After the second dose, samples were taken at median day 72. Study-wide results and limits: In vaccinees who were healthy, merely 1 out of 255 vaccine-induced clones cross-reacted with common cold coronaviruses.

The CDR3 sequence is 12 residues long. Germline lookup yields CDR1 MDHEN and CDR2 SYDVKM. Expansion with viral peptide pools was applied to antigen-specific CD4+ T cells by the ViraFEST assay prior to sequencing. Having been cultured for less than 13 days, the cells underwent CD4+ T cell isolation. Either the BNT162b2 or mRNA-1273 vaccine was given to participants in two doses. Sequenced by immunoSEQ multiplex PCR; TCRdb stores in-frame clones only, minus some. The repertoire holds about 24,000 clones, with roughly 80% as singletons. With regard to this clone: The antigen remains undetermined. Its ends do not fully match the called genes, so a read error is possible.

The sample was CD4+ T cells from PBMCs cultured with SARS-CoV-2 spike peptides, taken after COVID-19 vaccination. V and J are TRBV28 and TRBJ1-1; no definite D call. The TCR sequence derives from a human donor who received a COVID-19 vaccine. Some clones in this sample may be carry-over from other donors' samples. The CDR3 DNA sequence: TGCTGCGTAGGAGCTCTGAACACTGAAGCTTTCTTT. As protein: CCVGALNTEAFF.